One TCR beta chain is described in this entry. No antigen is known for it. Assay used: immunoSEQ multiplex PCR; TCRdb lists only in-frame clones, some missing. The sample consists of about 24,000 clones, approximately 85% of them appearing once. V was trimmed by 3 bases and J by 0 bases, leaving 15 bases between them. This CDR3 has 17 amino acids. From germline, CDR1 is LNHDA and CDR2 SQIVND (reference sequence). These data belong to a study of graft-versus-host responses after intestinal transplantation. Study at large: Transplants were multivisceral, liver-intestinal, or isolated intestinal.

Findings and limits, study-wide: Some patients had graft-donor T cell macrochimerism, and their allografts showed high graft-versus-host to host-versus-graft clonal ratios. Early declines in HvG clones that occurred post-transplant were associated with peak circulating GvH clone levels.

The source is a human patient who received an intestinal transplant, so some T cells may come from the graft donor. The sample in question was PBMCs, obtained approximately 450 days after intestinal transplant. The chain uses TRBV19 and TRBJ2-1; D is ambiguous. The CDR3 bases are TGTGCCAGTAGTATGGCGCCAGTTACGAGCTCCTACAATGAGCAGTTCTTC. Translation: CASSMAPVTSSYNEQFF.